The 16 T cell receptor beta chains below all came from one sample that was sequenced in a study of T cells expressing NK-cell markers. TCRdb reworked the 5' RACE reads into one entry per CDR3 protein, no DNA. The sample includes 150,000 to 180,000 distinct CDR3 sequences. Sequenced material: blood T cells: a sorted CD56 or NKG2C T cell subset, CD4+ or CD8+ T cells, or bulk PBMC T cells (not recorded which). The receptors shown here come from a woman aged 45-60 years in good health.

CDR3: CASSHPVGDEQYF. The genes are TRBV4-1 and TRBJ2-7; no DNA is available, so the TRBD1 call from TCRdb remains unchecked. The CDR3 extends over 13 amino acids. Per germline, CDR1 MGHRA and CDR2 YSYEKL.

The J gene is TRBJ2-1, the V gene TRBV5-6; TCRdb lists TRBD2, though no DNA is available to test this call. The CDR3 is made up of 14 amino acids. Germline values: CDR1 SGHDT, CDR2 YYEEEE. CDR3 amino acids: CASCLGPLVDEQFF.

J is TRBJ2-5 and V is TRBV6-6; TCRdb outputs TRBD1, but without DNA this stays unchecked. Germline loops: CDR1 MNHNY, CDR2 SVGAGI (reference sequence). There are 15 residues in the CDR3. The CDR3 sequence: CASTLTVQGAETQYF.

The rearrangement uses TRBV2 and TRBJ1-1; the TCRdb call, TRBD1, lacks DNA for checking. The germline CDR1 and CDR2 sequences are SNHLY and FYNNEI. The CDR3 contains 13 residues. The CDR3 here is CASRTGEGTEAFF.

The chain couples TRBV19 to TRBJ1-4. This CDR3 contains 16 residues. Germline CDR1 reads LNHDA; CDR2 reads SQIVND (reference sequence). Here the CDR3 reads CASSIDETITNEKLFF. Full variable domain (missing parts from reference TRBV19 and TRBJ1-4): DGGITQSPKYLFRKEGQNVTLSCEQNLNHDAMYWYRQDPGQGLRLIYYSQIVNDFQKGDIAEGYSVSREKKESFPLTVTSAQKNPTAFYLCASSIDETITNEKLFFGSGTQLSVL.

The V and J genes are TRBV9 and TRBJ2-3; TCRdb's assignment of TRBD1 cannot be checked, as there is no DNA. This CDR3 has 14 residues. Germline V gene sequence: CDR1 SGDLS, CDR2 YYNGEE. CDR3 protein: CASSVRGQGFTQYF.

This chain joins TRBV4-1 and TRBJ2-5; TCRdb reports TRBD2, a call that lacks DNA to check it against. This CDR3 is 13 amino acids long. CDR1 is MGHRA, CDR2 YSYEKL, per germline. CDR3 residues: CASSRGREETQYF.

The rearrangement uses TRBV24-1 and TRBJ2-1; TCRdb reports TRBD1, a call that lacks DNA to check it against. The germline V gene encodes CDR1 KGHDR and CDR2 SFDVKD. This CDR3 has 12 residues. This CDR3 is CATSDEGATQFF.

This chain connects TRBV10-2 to TRBJ2-1; the D call of TRBD2 rests on TCRdb alone, since no DNA is present to check it. Germline V lookup: CDR1 WSHSY, CDR2 SAAADI. The CDR3 consists of 14 residues. This chain's CDR3 is CASSEAGGVDEQFF.

V gene TRBV3-1 combines with J gene TRBJ2-2; TCRdb indicates TRBD1, and absent DNA this call remains unverified. Germline V gene data show CDR1 as LGHDT and CDR2 as YNNKEL (reference sequence). The CDR3 extends over 12 amino acids. CDR3 in amino acids: CASKGPGLELFF.

V gene TRBV5-5 combines with J gene TRBJ2-6; the D gene TCRdb calls, TRBD1, cannot be checked with no DNA. The CDR3 extends over 16 amino acids. The germline V gene encodes CDR1 SGHKS and CDR2 YYEKEE (reference sequence). The CDR3 spells CASSQDSYSGANVLTF.

The CDR3 loop reads CASSEEGRQFQETQYF. This chain links TRBV6-1 with TRBJ2-5; checking the TCRdb D call of TRBD1 is not possible without DNA. The CDR3 is 16 amino acids. Per the germline V gene, CDR1 is MNHNS and CDR2 is SASEGT.

V usage is TRBV4-1 and J usage is TRBJ2-1; TCRdb outputs TRBD2, but without DNA this stays unchecked. Germline V gives CDR1 MGHRA, CDR2 YSYEKL. The CDR3 has 16 residues. CDR3 residues: CASSQESLALYNEQFF.

The V call is TRBV24-1, the J call TRBJ1-6. In germline, CDR1 is KGHDR, CDR2 SFDVKD. There are 13 residues in the CDR3. CDR3 region: CATSEEVGSPLHF.

The chain uses TRBV10-1 and TRBJ2-3; TCRdb gives TRBD2 as the D gene, but with no DNA this cannot be confirmed. The germline CDR1 and CDR2 sequences are WNHNN and SYGVQD (reference sequence). The CDR3 totals 16 residues. The CDR3 region is CASSVSRLASTDTQYF.

This chain joins TRBV20-1 and TRBJ2-5; TCRdb names TRBD2, which stays unverified in the absence of DNA. Germline V gene sequence: CDR1 DFQATT, CDR2 SNEGSKA (reference sequence). This CDR3 is built from 14 residues. The CDR3 is CSAPIAGGDETQYF.